This entry lists 11 T cell receptor beta chains sequenced from one sample in a study of molecular identifiers for immune sequencing clone quantification (dated by TCRdb to between 2018 and 2020). The library was generated by PCR. The run used a NextSeq 500. TCRdb passed the public sequencing reads through fastp at Q25 and MiXCR, retaining productive beta sequences. Each CDR3 protein gets just one entry, which takes the most common genes and DNA from the rows behind it. This sample has hundreds of thousands of distinct CDR3 sequences in its table, and around 25% of those were observed once. Of the sample, 0.7% to 0.95% falls within the top ten clones. Source material: naive CD8+ T cells from blood, with Jurkat cell RNA spiked in. The sample's cell subset or site label, decoded: FACS-sorted CD8+CD4-CCR7+CD45RA+ naive T cells. All receptors derive from a human donor in good health. Some libraries in this study had Jurkat cell RNA spiked in.

This clonotype has more than one count but fewer than ten. This chain links TRBV4-3 with TRBJ2-7, with 7 bases fitting TRBD1. This CDR3 has 17 amino acids. The V gene's germline CDR1 is LGHNA and CDR2 YSLEER. V trimming: 1 base; J trimming: 4 bases; junction bases outside the gene matches: 13. The CDR3 here is CASSQVEYRTGSYEQYF. The CDR3 nucleotides are TGCGCCAGCAGCCAAGTTGAGTATCGGACAGGCTCGTACGAGCAGTACTTC.

In regard to this clonotype: This may arise from a read error, as a much more abundant clone is one base away. This chain uses TRBV4-3 with TRBJ2-1, with D possibly being TRBD1 or TRBD2 (6 bases each). The CDR3 runs 15 residues. V was pared by 0 bases and J by 10 bases, with 16 bases between. Germline CDR1 is LGHNA and CDR2 is YSLEER. This CDR3 reads CASSQEWGALREQFF. The CDR3 region has the DNA TGCGCCAGCAGCCAAGAGTGGGGGGCCCTACGGGAGCAGTTCTTC.

This clonotype was seen at least ten times. The rearrangement uses TRBV11-2 and TRBJ2-1; D call uncertain. The CDR3 contains 13 residues. V was pared by 0 bases and J by 7 bases, with 7 bases between. Germline V gene data show CDR1 as SGHAT and CDR2 as FQNNGV. CDR3 sequence reads: CASSLEVINEQFF. Here the CDR3 DNA reads TGTGCCAGCAGCTTAGAAGTTATAAATGAGCAGTTCTTC.

The chain links TRBV20-1 to TRBJ2-1; 7 bases match TRBD1. Germline CDR1 DFQATT, CDR2 SNEGSKA (reference sequence). V lost 3 bases and J lost 3; bases outside the gene matches: 5. The CDR3 runs to 14 residues. The CDR3 is CSASSGTDYNEQFF. In DNA form, the CDR3 reads TGCAGTGCTAGCTCCGGGACAGACTACAATGAGCAGTTCTTC.

J is TRBJ2-3 and V is TRBV6-6, with TRBD2 identical over 7 bases. CDR1 is MNHNY and CDR2 is SVGAGI in the germline V gene (reference sequence). The CDR3 loop spans 17 amino acids. J lost 1 base, V lost 2 bases, and 9 bases had no gene match. CDR3 sequence reads: CASSYVLAGVGTDTQYF. The CDR3 DNA reads TGTGCCAGCAGTTACGTCTTGGCGGGAGTAGGCACAGATACGCAGTATTTT.

As to this clonotype: A much larger clone differs from this one at a single base, so this may be a read error. The J gene is TRBJ1-5, the V gene TRBV28; 7 bases match TRBD1. With V trimmed by 3 bases and J by 5 bases, 10 bases remained unmatched. Germline V gene data show CDR1 as MDHEN and CDR2 as SYDVKM. This CDR3 is built from 16 residues. The CDR3 loop reads CASSFYTGASDQPQHF. Here the CDR3 DNA reads TGTGCCAGCAGTTTTTACACAGGGGCGAGCGATCAGCCCCAGCATTTT. Drawing the rest from reference TRBV28 and TRBJ1-5, the complete variable domain is DVKVTQSSRYLVKRTGEKVFLECVQDMDHENMFWYRQDPGLGLRLIYFSYDVKMKEKGDIPEGYSVSREKKERFSLILESASTNQTSMYLCASSFYTGASDQPQHFGDGTRLSIL.

V usage is TRBV20-1 and J usage is TRBJ2-7, with TRBD1 matching over 8 bases. CDR1 and CDR2 (germline): DFQATT, SNEGSKA (reference sequence). J lost 0 bases, V lost 1 base, and 8 bases had no gene match. This CDR3 contains 16 residues. Here the CDR3 DNA reads TGCAGTGCTAGAGCTTCACTCGGGACAGGCTCCTACGAGCAGTACTTC. This codes for CSARASLGTGSYEQYF.

The rearrangement links TRBV27 to TRBJ1-2; 8 bases line up with TRBD1. The CDR3 covers 16 residues. The V segment lost 3 bases and the J segment 2 bases; nucleotides outside the gene matches: 8. Germline CDR1 MNHEY, CDR2 SMNVEV (reference sequence). The CDR3 coding sequence is TGTGCCAGCAGTTTTCCGACCGGGACAGGAAACTATGGCTACACCTTC. Amino acids: CASSFPTGTGNYGYTF.

Points on this clonotype: A much more abundant neighbour one base away suggests this may be a read error. The chain links TRBV9 to TRBJ1-5; D call uncertain. This CDR3 has 13 amino acids. Germline V lookup: CDR1 SGDLS, CDR2 YYNGEE. CDR3 sequence reads: CASSVDIDQSQHF. As DNA, the CDR3 is TGTGCCAGCAGCGTCGACATCGATCAGTCCCAGCATTTT.

This clonotype was detected ten times or more. V usage is TRBV29-1 and J usage is TRBJ2-7; tentative D call: TRBD1 (6 bases). The V gene lost 7 bases and the J gene lost 2 bases, with 12 bases spanning the gap. The CDR3 is made up of 12 amino acids. CDR1 and CDR2 from the germline V gene are SQVTM and ANQGSEA. In DNA, the CDR3 is TGCAGCGCCCGGACAGCGACCTACGAGCAGTACTTC. It encodes CSARTATYEQYF.

The genes are TRBV7-6 and TRBJ2-6, with D uncertain. The CDR3 covers 20 residues. The V gene's germline CDR1 is SGHVS and CDR2 FNYEAQ. V was clipped by 7 bases and J by 4 bases, with 29 bases between them. DNA for the CDR3: TGTGCCAGCAACTCCGACATCCTCAGCGCCAGGTGGTCAGGGGCCAACGTCCTGACTTTC. It yields the protein CASNSDILSARWSGANVLTF. Full variable domain (rest looked up from reference TRBV7-6 and TRBJ2-6): GAGVSQSPRYKVTKRGQDVALRCDPISGHVSLYWYRQALGQGPEFLTYFNYEAQQDKSGLPNDRFSAERPEGSISTLTIQRTEQRDSAMYRCASNSDILSARWSGANVLTFGAGSRLTVL.